The entry that follows covers one T cell receptor beta chain sequence. Germline V gives CDR1 SGHTA, CDR2 FQGTGA. V shed 2 bases, J shed 5 bases, and the junction held 5 bases outside the gene matches. This CDR3 spans 15 amino acids. This entry belongs to a study of blood T cell repertoires in COVID-19. Sequencing used immunoSEQ multiplex PCR; TCRdb keeps in-frame clones, though not all of them. The table lists 55,000 to 70,000 clones, 75% to 95% of them singletons, with about 2.1% in the top ten. The sequence was obtained from a man in his sixties with acute or convalescent COVID-19. This chain connects TRBV7-3 to TRBJ2-5; 10 bases map to TRBD2. Sequencing used peripheral blood. CDR3 sequence reads: CASSLDSGRSETQYF. CDR3 in DNA: TGTGCCAGCAGCTTAGATAGCGGGAGGTCGGAGACCCAGTACTTC. The entire variable domain, with the rest obtained from reference TRBV7-3 and TRBJ2-5, is as follows: GAGVSQTPSNKVTEKGKYVELRCDPISGHTALYWYRQSLGQGPEFLIYFQGTGAADDSGLPNDRFFAVRPEGSVSTLKIQRTERGDSAVYLCASSLDSGRSETQYFGPGTRLLVL.